There are many counts of the clone carrying this TCR beta chain. What it binds is not known. Noted time point: newly diagnosed GD, antithyroid drugs for less than 3 months. RNA extracted from PBMCs served as the sequencing template. American Thyroid Association guidelines defined Graves' disease diagnosis. EDTA tubes received approximately 9 milliliters of drawn peripheral blood. The CDR3 is 14 amino acids. Trimming removed 4 bases at V and 5 bases at J, with 14 bases between. The entry originates in a study of regulatory T cells in long-lasting Graves disease. General observations from the study: New patients shared fewer public clonotypes (approximately 1,000) than persistent patients did (roughly 2,600). TCR diversity was lower in persistent Graves' patients than in newly diagnosed ones.

Combining iRepertoire HTBI primers with Arm-PCR of CDR3 regions, the authors built TCR beta libraries. TCRdb called the multiplex PCR reads again in MiXCR, with one record for every CDR3 protein. The repertoire holds under 700,000 distinct CDR3 sequences, with around 16% as singletons. The same data also contributed to another study, on T cells in Graves' hyperthyroidism and ophthalmopathy.

This TCR was recovered from a woman aged 40-65 years with Graves disease. The source was peripheral blood mononuclear cells (PBMCs), collected at new diagnosis, from a patient treated with antithyroid drugs. V gene TRBV12-3 or TRBV12-4 combines with J gene TRBJ2-5; D is perhaps TRBD1 (5 bases). In DNA, the CDR3 is TGTGCCAGCAGTTCCAGGGTTTCGTCGGAGACCCAGTACTTC. This encodes CASSSRVSSETQYF.